Here is one T cell receptor (beta chain) with its context. Antigen specificity is unknown. The data originate from a study of cytomegalovirus exposure and HLA in healthy donors. Overall study findings and caveats: Among the most significant clusters, several appeared linked to common viral pathogens in a later analysis.

Germline V gene data show CDR1 as SQVTM and CDR2 as ANQGSEA. CDR3 length equals 10 residues. The J segment lost 5 bases and the V segment lost 7 bases, leaving 0 bases of the junction unmatched. The PCR ran on 60 Vbeta and 13 Jbeta primers. Libraries were prepared by immunoSEQ multiplex PCR; TCRdb keeps only in-frame clonotypes and omits some of them. The table records about 130,000 clones, more than 65% of them present only once. The TCR comes from a male donor in good health and CMV-seropositive. The chain couples TRBV29-1 to TRBJ2-3; 7 bases agree with TRBD1. Material for sequencing was PBMCs. CDR3 sequence: CSAGGDTQYF. Written as DNA, the CDR3 is TGCAGCGCAGGGGGAGATACGCAGTATTTT.